The source of this TCR beta chain is a study of shared clonotypes between healthy human individuals. Germline values: CDR1 SGDLS, CDR2 YYNGEE. The CDR3 covers 16 residues. V shed 3 bases, J shed 2 bases, and the junction held 6 bases outside the gene matches. Assay used: immunoSEQ multiplex PCR; TCRdb lists only in-frame clones, some missing. This sample yields about 1 million clones, of which 75% are seen a single time; about 1.5% belongs to the top ten. Healthy adults negative for HIV, lacking recent acute infections or vaccinations, served as donors. The source of this sequence is a man between 18 and 35 years old in good health. J is TRBJ2-5 and V is TRBV9, with TRBD2 identical over 11 bases. Sequencing input: memory CD4+ T cells sorted from blood. Specified subset: CD45RA-negative fraction. CDR3 loop: CASSASVAGGQETQYF. In DNA, the CDR3 is TGTGCCAGCAGCGCCTCTGTAGCGGGAGGGCAAGAGACCCAGTACTTC.